The subject of this entry is one TCR beta chain. What it recognizes is unknown. This specimen comes from a study of human T cells and chemical hapten exposure. About the study: Skin on the upper inner arm, roughly 2 cm by roughly 2 cm in size, was sensitized with 2% DPC. Patients, mostly women, had alopecia areata, alopecia totalis or alopecia universalis.

TCRdb processed the RACE reads anew with MiXCR; each CDR3 protein has one entry. The sample has tens of thousands of distinct CDR3 sequences; over 10% are singletons. Germline V gene lookup returns CDR1 SQVTM and CDR2 ANQGSEA. The CDR3 runs 12 residues. The ends were cut back, 6 bases at V and 4 bases at J, with 10 bases in the middle. Study observations and caveats: There was no change with DPC sensitization in TCRs above 1 in 1000 frequency. Since the donors had alopecia, their immune response may not be the same as that of healthy people.

The time point denotes: patch test 3, about 24 weeks after DPC sensitization. This sample's treatment: therapeutic diphenylcyclopropenone sensitization with weekly scalp DPC. The J gene is TRBJ2-1, the V gene TRBV29-1; TRBD1 or TRBD2 may be the D gene (5 bases each). The material sequenced was whole blood, taken in connection with sensitization to the hapten diphenylcyclopropenone (DPC). This receptor was identified in a woman aged 50 to 60 with alopecia areata. Some clones in this sample may be carry-over from other donors' samples. The CDR3 DNA is TGCAGCGTCGATTGGGGGTACAATGAGCAGTTCTTC. Translation gives CSVDWGYNEQFF.